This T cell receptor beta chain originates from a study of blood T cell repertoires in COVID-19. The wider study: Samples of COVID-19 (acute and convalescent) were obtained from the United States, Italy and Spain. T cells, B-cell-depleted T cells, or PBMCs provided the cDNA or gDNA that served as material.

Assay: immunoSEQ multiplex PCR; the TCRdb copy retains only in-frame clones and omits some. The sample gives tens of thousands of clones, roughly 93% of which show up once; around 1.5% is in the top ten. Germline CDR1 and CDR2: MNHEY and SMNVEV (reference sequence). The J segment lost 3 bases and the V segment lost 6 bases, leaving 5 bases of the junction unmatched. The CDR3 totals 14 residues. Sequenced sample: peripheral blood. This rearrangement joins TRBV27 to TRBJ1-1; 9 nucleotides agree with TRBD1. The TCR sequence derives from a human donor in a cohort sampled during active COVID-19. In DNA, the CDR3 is TGTGCCAGCAGAGAACAGGGGGCTCACACTGAAGCTTTCTTT. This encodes CASREQGAHTEAFF.